The text below deals with one TCR beta chain. Antigen specificity is unknown. Germline values: CDR1 SGHNT, CDR2 YYREEE (reference sequence). This CDR3 spans 14 amino acids. Unmatched junction bases numbered 6, after V lost 2 bases and J lost 8 bases. This record belongs to a study of OX40 agonist ivuxolimab in advanced cancers. Overall study context: Participants averaged roughly 60 years of age (range roughly 23 to 80) and were around 83% male. Three dose-escalation patients had partial responses: one with hepatocellular carcinoma and two with cutaneous melanoma.

Notes on the study in general: CD4+ T cells averaged fewer expanded clones than CD8+ T cells.

The protocol was immunoSEQ multiplex PCR, while the TCRdb copy is restricted to in-frame clones and leaves out a portion. The data contain 55,000 to 75,000 clones, 91% of them singletons. This clonotype was obtained from an adult with an advanced solid tumor such as melanoma, head and neck, liver or kidney cancer. The material sequenced was CD4+ or CD8+ T cells sorted from blood, taken in a trial of the OX40 agonist ivuxolimab. The chain has TRBV5-4 and TRBJ2-1; 8 bases are a match to TRBD2. In DNA, the CDR3 is TGTGCCAGCAGCTTATACTCAGCGGGGGATGAGCAGTTCTTC. It yields the protein CASSLYSAGDEQFF.